This TCR beta chain was recorded in a study of patients and donors after allogeneic stem cell transplantation. TCRdb re-called the RT-PCR reads through MiXCR, storing one row per CDR3 protein. The sample lists 920,000 or so distinct CDR3 sequences; 15% to 20% were seen once. Germline V gives CDR1 KGHSH, CDR2 LQKENI. The CDR3 consists of 13 residues. Deletions cut 3 bases from V and 13 bases from J, with 15 bases between. This chain connects TRBV18 to TRBJ1-4; D call uncertain. The clonotype originates from a human donor who was either an allogeneic HSCT recipient or a stem cell or donor lymphocyte infusion donor (not recorded which). It is not recorded whose cells these are; they may come from a transplant donor. Material for sequencing was blood, either unsorted or a sorted T cell fraction (not recorded which). CDR3 bases: TGTGCCAGCTCACCCACCGCGGGATTGGGACTGTTTTTT. It encodes CASSPTAGLGLFF.